This TCR beta chain stems from a study of cytomegalovirus exposure and HLA in healthy donors. Study conclusions and caveats: Cytomegalovirus-associated status was assigned to 164 TCR beta chains.

V lost 0 bases to trimming and J lost 1 base, with 4 bases between them. The CDR3 is made up of 13 amino acids. The V gene's germline CDR1 is SGHRS and CDR2 YFSETQ. Use of 60 Vbeta and 13 Jbeta primers characterized the PCR. Method: immunoSEQ multiplex PCR; TCRdb's copy keeps in-frame clones and lacks some. The sample contains 150,000 or so clones, 65% to 80% of which appear only once. Of note for this clone: Its matching antigen is unknown.

The receptor was derived from a man aged 35-49 years in good health and CMV-seropositive. The sequencing sample was made of PBMCs. The chain uses TRBV5-1 and TRBJ1-2; D is undetermined. The CDR3 nucleotides are TGCGCCAGCAGCTTGGACAGTAACTATGGCTACACCTTC. Translation: CASSLDSNYGYTF.